The present entry profiles one T cell receptor beta chain with its context. TCRdb itself ran the 5' RACE reads through MiXCR, one entry per CDR3 protein. The sample holds 500,000 to 700,000 distinct CDR3 sequences; about a fifth are singletons and the top ten take 14%. This sample is part of a study of T cells after yellow fever vaccination. Sequencing used PBMCs, obtained 15 days after the yellow fever booster vaccination. The sequence was collected from a man aged 30 to 45 who received the YFV17D yellow fever vaccine.

The CDR3 DNA reads TGTGCCAGCAGCGGAGACAGGGGTGCAGAGACCCAGTACTTC. It yields the protein CASSGDRGAETQYF. The rearrangement uses TRBV7-2 and TRBJ2-5, with 8 positions matching TRBD1. The ends lost 5 bases at V and 4 bases at J; junction bases unmatched: 6. Germline CDR1 is SGHTA and CDR2 is FQGNSA. The CDR3 contains 14 residues.